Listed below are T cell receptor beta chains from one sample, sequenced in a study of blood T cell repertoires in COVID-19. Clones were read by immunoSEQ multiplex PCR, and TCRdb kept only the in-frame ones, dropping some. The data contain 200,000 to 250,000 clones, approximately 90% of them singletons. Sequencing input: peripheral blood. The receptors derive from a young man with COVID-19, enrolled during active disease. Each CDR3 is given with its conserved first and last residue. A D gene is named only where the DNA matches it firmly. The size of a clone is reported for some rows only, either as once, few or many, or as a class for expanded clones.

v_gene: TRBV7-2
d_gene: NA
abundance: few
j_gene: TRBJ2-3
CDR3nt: TGTGCCAGCAGCTTCACCGAGATTTCAGATACGCAGTATTTT
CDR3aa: CASSFTEISDTQYF

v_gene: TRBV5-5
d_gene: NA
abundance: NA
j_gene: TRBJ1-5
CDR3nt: TGTGCCAGCAGCTTGTCAGATAATCAGCCCCAGCATTTT
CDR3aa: CASSLSDNQPQHF

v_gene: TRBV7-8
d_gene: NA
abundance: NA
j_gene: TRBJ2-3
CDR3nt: TGTGCCAGCAGCTTCTGGCTAGCAGGTGTCCCAGATACGCAGTATTTT
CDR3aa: CASSFWLAGVPDTQYF

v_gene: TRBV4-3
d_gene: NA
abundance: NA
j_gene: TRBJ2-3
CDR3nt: TGCGCCAGCAGCCAAGGTTCGCGGGCCGAGGGCACAGATACGCAGTATTTT
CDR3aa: CASSQGSRAEGTDTQYF

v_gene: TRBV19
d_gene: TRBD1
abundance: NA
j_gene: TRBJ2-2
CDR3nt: TGTGCCAGTAGTATAACATTCAGGACAGGAGACACCGGGGAGCTGTTTTTT
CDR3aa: CASSITFRTGDTGELFF

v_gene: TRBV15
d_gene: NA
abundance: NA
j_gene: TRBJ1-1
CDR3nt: TGTGCCACCAGCAGAGATAACCCCACTATCAGTGAAGCTTTCTTT
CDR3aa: CATSRDNPTISEAFF

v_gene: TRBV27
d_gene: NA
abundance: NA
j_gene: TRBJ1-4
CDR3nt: TGTGCCAGCAGTTTCCGGGAACGGACGGCGACTCCTAATGAAAAACTGTTTTTT
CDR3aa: CASSFRERTATPNEKLFF

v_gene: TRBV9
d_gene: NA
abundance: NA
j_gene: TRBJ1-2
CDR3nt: TGTGCCAGCAGCGCCGAGGGAAGCTATGGCTACACCTTC
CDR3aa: CASSAEGSYGYTF

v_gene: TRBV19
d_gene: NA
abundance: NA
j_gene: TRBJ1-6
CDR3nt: TGTGCCAGTAGCCCTACAGGGAGCTCCTATAATTCACCCCTCCACTTT
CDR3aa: CASSPTGSSYNSPLHF

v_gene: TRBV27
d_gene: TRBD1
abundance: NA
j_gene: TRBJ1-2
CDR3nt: TGTGCCAGCAGTTCTCAGTTAAAGGACAGGGGGGCCTATGGCTACACCTTC
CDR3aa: CASSSQLKDRGAYGYTF

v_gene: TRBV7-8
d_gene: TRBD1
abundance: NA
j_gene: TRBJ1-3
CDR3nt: TGTGCCAGCAGCTTGGGACAGGGCAACTCTGGAAACACCATATATTTT
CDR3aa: CASSLGQGNSGNTIYF

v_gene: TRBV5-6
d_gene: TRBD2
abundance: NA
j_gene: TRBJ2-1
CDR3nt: TGTGCCAGCAGCTTGAGAACTAGCGGGAGTAATGAGCAGTTCTTC
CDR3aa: CASSLRTSGSNEQFF

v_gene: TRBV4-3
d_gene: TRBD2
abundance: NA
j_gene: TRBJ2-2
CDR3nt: TGCGCCAGCAGCCAAGGCGTTAGCGGGAGTTGGGGAGAGCTGTTTTTT
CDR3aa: CASSQGVSGSWGELFF

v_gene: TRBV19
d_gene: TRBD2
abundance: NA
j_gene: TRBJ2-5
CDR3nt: TGTGCCAGTAGTATGGGGACTAGCGGGGACCAGTACTTC
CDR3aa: CASSMGTSGDQYF

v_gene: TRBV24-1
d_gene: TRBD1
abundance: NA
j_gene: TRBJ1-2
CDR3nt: TGTGCCACCAGTGGAGCAGACAGGGGCTATGGCTACACCTTC
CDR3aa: CATSGADRGYGYTF

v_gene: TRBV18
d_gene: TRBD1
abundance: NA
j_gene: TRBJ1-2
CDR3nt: TGTGCCAGCTCAACAGGGGGCGCTGACTATGGCTACACCTTC
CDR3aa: CASSTGGADYGYTF

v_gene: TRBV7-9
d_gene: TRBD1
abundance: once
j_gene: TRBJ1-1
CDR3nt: TGTGCCAGCAGCCAATTACCCCAGGGGGGACAGGATGAAGCTTTCTTT
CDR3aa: CASSQLPQGGQDEAFF

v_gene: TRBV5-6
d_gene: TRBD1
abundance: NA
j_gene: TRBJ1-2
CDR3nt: TGTGCCAGCAGTCAGAGGGGGCCAGGAGGCTACACCTTC
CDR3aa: CASSQRGPGGYTF

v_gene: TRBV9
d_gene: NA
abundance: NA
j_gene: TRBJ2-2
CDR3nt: TGTGCCAGCAGCCCTTGGGGGCAAACCGGGGAGCTGTTTTTT
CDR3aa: CASSPWGQTGELFF

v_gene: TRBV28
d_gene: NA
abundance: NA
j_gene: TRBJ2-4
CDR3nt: TGTGCCAGCAGTTCCCCCGGGCAGGGTGGCAAAAACATTCAGTACTTC
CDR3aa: CASSSPGQGGKNIQYF

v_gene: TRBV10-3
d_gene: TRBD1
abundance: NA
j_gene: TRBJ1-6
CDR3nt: TGTGCCATCAGTGGGGTTGCTGGACAGGGGAGGAATTCACCCCTCCACTTT
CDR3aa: CAISGVAGQGRNSPLHF

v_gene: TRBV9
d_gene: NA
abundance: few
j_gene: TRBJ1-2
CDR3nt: TGTGCCAGCAGCCGACAGCGAAACTATGGCTACACCTTC
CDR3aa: CASSRQRNYGYTF

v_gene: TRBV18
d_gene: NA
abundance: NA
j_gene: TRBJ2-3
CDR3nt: TGTGCCAGCTCACCTCCGCGGGAGAGGGGGTCAGATACGCAGTATTTT
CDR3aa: CASSPPRERGSDTQYF

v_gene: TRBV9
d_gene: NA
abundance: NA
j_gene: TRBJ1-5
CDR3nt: TGTGCCAGCAATCCTACAGGGAATGGTAATCAGCCCCAGCATTTT
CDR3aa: CASNPTGNGNQPQHF

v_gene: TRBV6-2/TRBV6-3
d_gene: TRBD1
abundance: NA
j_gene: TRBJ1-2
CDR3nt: TGTGCCAGCAGTTTGGACAGGGTTGGCTATGGCTACACCTTC
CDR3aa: CASSLDRVGYGYTF

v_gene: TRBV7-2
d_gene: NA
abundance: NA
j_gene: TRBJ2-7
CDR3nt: TGTGCCAGCAGCTTAAGCTACCTATGGGCAGGGGCCTCCTACGAGCAGTACTTC
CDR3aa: CASSLSYLWAGASYEQYF

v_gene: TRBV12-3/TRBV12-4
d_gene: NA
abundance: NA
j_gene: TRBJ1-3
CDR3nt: TGTGCCAGCGCGGGAGCTGTTGGAAACACCATATATTTT
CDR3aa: CASAGAVGNTIYF

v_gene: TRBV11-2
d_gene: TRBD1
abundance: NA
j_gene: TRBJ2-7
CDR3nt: TGTGCCAGCAGCCCGTCGGACAGGGGGCTCCGGCAGTACTTC
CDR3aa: CASSPSDRGLRQYF

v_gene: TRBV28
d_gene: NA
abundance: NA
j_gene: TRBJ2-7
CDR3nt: TGTGCCAGCAGTTTAATGCAGGCCTACGAGCAGTACTTC
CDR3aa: CASSLMQAYEQYF

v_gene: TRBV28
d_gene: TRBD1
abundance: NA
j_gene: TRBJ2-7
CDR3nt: TGTGCCAGCATTGGGACAGGGTCCTACGAGCAGTACTTC
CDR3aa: CASIGTGSYEQYF

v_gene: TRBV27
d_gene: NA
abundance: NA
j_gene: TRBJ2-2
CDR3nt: TGTGCCAGCAGCCCCGCGGGGAACCCGAACACCGGGGAGCTGTTTTTT
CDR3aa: CASSPAGNPNTGELFF

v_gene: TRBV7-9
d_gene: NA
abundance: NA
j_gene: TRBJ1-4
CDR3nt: TGTGCCAGCAGAAAAGGCAGCGGGGGCTTGGGTGAAAAACTGTTTTTT
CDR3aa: CASRKGSGGLGEKLFF

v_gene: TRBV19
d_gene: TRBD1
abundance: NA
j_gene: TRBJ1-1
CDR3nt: TGTGCCAGTAGTCCTGGGCCAGGGGGCTTCCCGAACACTGAAGCTTTCTTT
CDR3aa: CASSPGPGGFPNTEAFF

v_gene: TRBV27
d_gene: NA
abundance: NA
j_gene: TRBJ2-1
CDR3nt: TGTGCCAGCAGTTTATCGGGGGGCTCCTACAATGAGCAGTTCTTC
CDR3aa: CASSLSGGSYNEQFF

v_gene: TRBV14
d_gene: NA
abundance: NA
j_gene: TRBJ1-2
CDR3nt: TGTGCCAGCAGCCCACGACAGAACTATGGCTACACCTTC
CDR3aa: CASSPRQNYGYTF

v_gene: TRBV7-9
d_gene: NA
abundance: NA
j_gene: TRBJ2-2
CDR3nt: TGTGCCAGCAGCTCAACCGGCCTAGGTCCCGGGGAGCTGTTTTTT
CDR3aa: CASSSTGLGPGELFF

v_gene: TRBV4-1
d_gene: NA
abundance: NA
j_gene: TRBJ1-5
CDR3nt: TGCGCCAGCAGCCAAGACGGGGGGGCACGCAATCAGCCCCAGCATTTT
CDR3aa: CASSQDGGARNQPQHF

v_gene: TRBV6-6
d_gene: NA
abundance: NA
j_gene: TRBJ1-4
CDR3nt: TGTGCCAGCAGTTACTACGGAGGGAATGAAAAACTGTTTTTT
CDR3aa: CASSYYGGNEKLFF

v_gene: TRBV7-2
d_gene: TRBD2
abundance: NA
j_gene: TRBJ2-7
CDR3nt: TGTGCCAGCAGCTTTAATAGCGGGACACCCTACGAGCAGTACTTC
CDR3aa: CASSFNSGTPYEQYF

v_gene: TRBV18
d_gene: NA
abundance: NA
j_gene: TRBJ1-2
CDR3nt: TGTGCCAGCTCACCGGAGGAGGACAGCCAAGCTAACTATGGCTACACCTTC
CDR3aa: CASSPEEDSQANYGYTF

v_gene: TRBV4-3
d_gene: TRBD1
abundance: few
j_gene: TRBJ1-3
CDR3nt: TGCGCCAGCAGCCAACTAACAGGGGCAGTAGACGGAAACACCATATATTTT
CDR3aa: CASSQLTGAVDGNTIYF

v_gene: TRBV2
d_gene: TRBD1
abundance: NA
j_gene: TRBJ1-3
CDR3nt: TGTGCCAGCAGTGATTTAGGGGGCGCCCGTTCCGGAAACACCATATATTTT
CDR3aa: CASSDLGGARSGNTIYF

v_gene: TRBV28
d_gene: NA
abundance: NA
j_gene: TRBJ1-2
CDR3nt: TGTGCCACCATGGGGGGGGGAGGATATGGCTACACCTTC
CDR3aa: CATMGGGGYGYTF

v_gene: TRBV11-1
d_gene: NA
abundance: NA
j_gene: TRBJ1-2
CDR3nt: TGTGCCAGCAGCTTAGGACGCGGGACCTATGGCTACACCTTC
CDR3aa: CASSLGRGTYGYTF

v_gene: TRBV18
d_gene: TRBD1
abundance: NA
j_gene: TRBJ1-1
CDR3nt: TGTGCCAGCTCACCACGTAGACAGGGCTCGAACACTGAAGCTTTCTTT
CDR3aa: CASSPRRQGSNTEAFF

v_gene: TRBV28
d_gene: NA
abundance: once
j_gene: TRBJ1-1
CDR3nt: TGTGCCAGCACCGAGAGAGGCGCTGAAGCTTTCTTT
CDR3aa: CASTERGAEAFF

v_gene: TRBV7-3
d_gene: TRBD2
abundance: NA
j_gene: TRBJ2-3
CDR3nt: TGTGCCAGCAGCTCGGGACTAGCGGGAGATACGCAGTATTTT
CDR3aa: CASSSGLAGDTQYF

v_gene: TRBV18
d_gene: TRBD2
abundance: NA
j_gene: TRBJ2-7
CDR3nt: TGTGCCAGCTCGCTCGGACTAGCGGGAGTCTACGAGCAGTACTTC
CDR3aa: CASSLGLAGVYEQYF

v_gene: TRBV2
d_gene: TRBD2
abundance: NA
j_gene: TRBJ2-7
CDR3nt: TGTGCCAGCATAGCGGGGGACTGGTACGAGCAGTACTTC
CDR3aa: CASIAGDWYEQYF

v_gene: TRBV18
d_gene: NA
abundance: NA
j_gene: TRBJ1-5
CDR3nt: TGTGCCAGCTCACGGACCGAGGGGGGCAATCAGCCCCAGCATTTT
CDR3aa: CASSRTEGGNQPQHF

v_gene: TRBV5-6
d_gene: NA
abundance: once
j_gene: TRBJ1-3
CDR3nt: TGTGCCAGCAGCAGAGGGAGAAACACCATATATTTT
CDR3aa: CASSRGRNTIYF